The source of this TCR beta chain is a study of shared clonotypes between healthy human individuals. The CDR3 runs to 14 residues. Trimming took 0 bases from V and 0 from J, leaving 6 bases between them. Per germline, CDR1 SGHDT and CDR2 YYEEEE. The table came from immunoSEQ multiplex PCR; TCRdb's copy has only in-frame clones and leaves some out. The data show roughly 2.6 million clones, more than 80% seen once. Overall study results and limits: Generation probability values for non-shared clonotypes were lower than those for clonotypes shared by all four donors.

For this clone: Its antigen is unidentified. The sample has other DNA sequences that encode this CDR3 too.

The receptor comes from a man aged 18 to 35 in good health. The specimen was naive CD4+ T cells sorted from blood. The subset: CD45RA+ positively selected. The rearrangement links TRBV5-6 to TRBJ1-2; D is unclear. CDR3 coding DNA: TGTGCCAGCAGCTTGGGTAGGACTAACTATGGCTACACCTTC. Amino acid sequence: CASSLGRTNYGYTF.